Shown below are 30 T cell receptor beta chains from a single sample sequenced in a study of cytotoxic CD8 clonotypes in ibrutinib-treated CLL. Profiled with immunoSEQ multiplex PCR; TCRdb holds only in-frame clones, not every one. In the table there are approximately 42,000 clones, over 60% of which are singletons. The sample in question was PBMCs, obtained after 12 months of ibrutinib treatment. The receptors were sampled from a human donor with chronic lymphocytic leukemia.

CDR3 DNA sequence: TGCAGTGCTAGCTCGGACTACGAGCAGTACTTC. Translating gives CSASSDYEQYF. This chain uses TRBV20-1 with TRBJ2-7; D remains ambiguous. V was pared by 3 bases and J by 3 bases, with 6 bases between. There are 11 residues in the CDR3. Germline loops: CDR1 DFQATT, CDR2 SNEGSKA (reference sequence).

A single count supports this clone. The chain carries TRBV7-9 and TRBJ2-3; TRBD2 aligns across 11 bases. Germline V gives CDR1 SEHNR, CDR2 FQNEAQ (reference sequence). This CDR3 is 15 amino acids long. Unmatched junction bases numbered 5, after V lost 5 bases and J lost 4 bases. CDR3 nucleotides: TGTGCCAGCAGCGAGACTAGCGGGATCTCAGATACGCAGTATTTT. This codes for CASSETSGISDTQYF.

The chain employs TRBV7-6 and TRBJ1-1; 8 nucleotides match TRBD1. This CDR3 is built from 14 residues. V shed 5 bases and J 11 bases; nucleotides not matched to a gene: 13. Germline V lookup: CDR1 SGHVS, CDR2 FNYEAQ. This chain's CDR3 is CASSPPGTGRTAFF. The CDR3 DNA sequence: TGTGCCAGCAGCCCTCCCGGGACAGGCCGGACGGCTTTCTTT. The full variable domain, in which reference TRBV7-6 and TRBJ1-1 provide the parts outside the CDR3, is GAGVSQSPRYKVTKRGQDVALRCDPISGHVSLYWYRQALGQGPEFLTYFNYEAQQDKSGLPNDRFSAERPEGSISTLTIQRTEQRDSAMYRCASSPPGTGRTAFFGQGTRLTVV.

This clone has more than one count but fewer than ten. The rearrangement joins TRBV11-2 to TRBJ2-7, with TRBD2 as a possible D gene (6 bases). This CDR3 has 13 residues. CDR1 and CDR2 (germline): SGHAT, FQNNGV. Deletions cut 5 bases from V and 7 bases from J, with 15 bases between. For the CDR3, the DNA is TGTGCCAGCAGCACAGGCGCGGCGGGGGAGCAGTACTTC. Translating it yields CASSTGAAGEQYF.

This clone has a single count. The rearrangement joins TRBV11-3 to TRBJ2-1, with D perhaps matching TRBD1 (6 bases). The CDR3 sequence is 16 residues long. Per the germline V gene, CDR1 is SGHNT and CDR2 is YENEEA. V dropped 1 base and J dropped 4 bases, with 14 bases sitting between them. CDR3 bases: TGTGCCAGCAGCTTAGCTTCTGGCAGGGGTTACAATGAGCAGTTCTTC. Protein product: CASSLASGRGYNEQFF.

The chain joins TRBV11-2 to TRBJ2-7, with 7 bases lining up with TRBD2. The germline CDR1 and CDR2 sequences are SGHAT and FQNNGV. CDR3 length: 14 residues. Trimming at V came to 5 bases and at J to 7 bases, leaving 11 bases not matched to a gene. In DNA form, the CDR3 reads TGTGCCAGCAGCCTCGGGGGGAGCGCGCAGGAGCAGTACTTC. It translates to CASSLGGSAQEQYF.

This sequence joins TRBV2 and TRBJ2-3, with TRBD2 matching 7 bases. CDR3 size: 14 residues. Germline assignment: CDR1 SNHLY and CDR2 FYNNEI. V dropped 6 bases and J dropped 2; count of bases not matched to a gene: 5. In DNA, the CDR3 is TGTGCCAGCAGGATAGCGGGTACCACAGATACGCAGTATTTT. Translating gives CASRIAGTTDTQYF. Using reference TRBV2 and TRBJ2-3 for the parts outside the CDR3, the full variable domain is EPEVTQTPSHQVTQMGQEVILRCVPISNHLYFYWYRQILGQKVEFLVSFYNNEISEKSEIFDDQFSVERPDGSNFTLKIRSTKLEDSAMYFCASRIAGTTDTQYFGPGTRLTVL.

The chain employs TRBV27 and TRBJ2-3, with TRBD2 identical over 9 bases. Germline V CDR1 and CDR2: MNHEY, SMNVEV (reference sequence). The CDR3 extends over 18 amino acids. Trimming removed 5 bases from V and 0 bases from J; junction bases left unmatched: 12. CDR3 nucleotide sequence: TGTGCCAGCAGTACCCGGAGGGGCGGGAGGGGGAGCACAGATACGCAGTATTTT. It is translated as CASSTRRGGRGSTDTQYF.

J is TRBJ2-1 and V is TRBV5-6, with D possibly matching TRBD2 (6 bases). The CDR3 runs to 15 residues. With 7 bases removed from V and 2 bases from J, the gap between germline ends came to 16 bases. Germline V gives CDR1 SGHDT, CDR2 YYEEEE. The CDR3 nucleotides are TGTGCCAGCGGACGGGAGAGGCACGCCTACAATGAGCAGTTCTTC. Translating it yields CASGRERHAYNEQFF.

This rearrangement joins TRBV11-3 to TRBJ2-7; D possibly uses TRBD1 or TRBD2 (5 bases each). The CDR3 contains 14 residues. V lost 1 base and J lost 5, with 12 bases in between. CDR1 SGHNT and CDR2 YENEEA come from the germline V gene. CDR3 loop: CASSLGGGGDEQYF. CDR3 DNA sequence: TGTGCCAGCAGCTTAGGCGGTGGGGGAGACGAGCAGTACTTC.

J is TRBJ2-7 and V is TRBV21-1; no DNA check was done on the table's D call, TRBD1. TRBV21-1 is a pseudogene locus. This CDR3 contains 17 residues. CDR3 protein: CASSKDPCQGLRDEQYF. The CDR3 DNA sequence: TGTGCCAGCAGCAAAGACCCCTGCCAGGGGCTGAGAGACGAGCAGTACTTC.

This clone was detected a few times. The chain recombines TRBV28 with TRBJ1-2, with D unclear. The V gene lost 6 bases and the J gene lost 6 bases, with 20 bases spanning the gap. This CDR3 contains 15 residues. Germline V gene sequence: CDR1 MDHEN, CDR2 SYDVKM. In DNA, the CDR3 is TGTGCCAGCAGCCCCATCGGGCGCGCTAGAGATGGCTACACCTTC. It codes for CASSPIGRARDGYTF.

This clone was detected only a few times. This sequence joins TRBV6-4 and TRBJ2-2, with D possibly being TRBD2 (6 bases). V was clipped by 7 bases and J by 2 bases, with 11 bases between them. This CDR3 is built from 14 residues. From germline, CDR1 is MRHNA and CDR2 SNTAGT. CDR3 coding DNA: TGTGCCAGCAAGCCCGGGACTAACACCGGGGAGCTGTTTTTT. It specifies CASKPGTNTGELFF.

The CDR3: CASSLGGPRTDTQYF. In DNA, the CDR3 is TGTGCCAGCAGCTTGGGTGGGCCACGCACAGATACGCAGTATTTT. This chain joins TRBV5-6 and TRBJ2-3; D call uncertain. CDR3 length equals 15 residues. Per germline, CDR1 SGHDT and CDR2 YYEEEE. Between the trimmed V and J ends, which lost 0 bases and 1 base, there was a span of 9 bases.

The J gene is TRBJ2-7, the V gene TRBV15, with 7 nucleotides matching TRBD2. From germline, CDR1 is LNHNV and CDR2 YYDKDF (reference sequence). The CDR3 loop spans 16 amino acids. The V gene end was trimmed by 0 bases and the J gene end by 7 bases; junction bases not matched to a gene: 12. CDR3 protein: CATSRDRGGLAREQYF. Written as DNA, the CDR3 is TGTGCCACCAGCAGAGATCGGGGAGGGCTAGCGCGGGAGCAGTACTTC. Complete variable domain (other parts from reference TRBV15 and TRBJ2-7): DAMVIQNPRYQVTQFGKPVTLSCSQTLNHNVMYWYQQKSSQAPKLLFHYYDKDFNNEADTPDNFQSRRPNTSFCFLDIRSPGLGDTAMYLCATSRDRGGLAREQYFGPGTRLTVT.

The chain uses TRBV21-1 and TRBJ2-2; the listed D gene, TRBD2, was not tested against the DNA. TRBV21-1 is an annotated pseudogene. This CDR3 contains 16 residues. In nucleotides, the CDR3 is TGTGCCAGCAGCAGCCCTCTAGCGGAGAACACCGGGGAGCTGTTTTTT. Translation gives CASSSPLAENTGELFF.

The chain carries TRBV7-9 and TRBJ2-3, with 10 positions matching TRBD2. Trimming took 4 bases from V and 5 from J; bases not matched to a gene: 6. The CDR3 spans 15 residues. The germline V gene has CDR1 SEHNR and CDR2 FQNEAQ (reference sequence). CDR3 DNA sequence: TGTGCCAGCAGCTCACTAGCGGGGAGGGTAGATACGCAGTATTTT. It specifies CASSSLAGRVDTQYF.

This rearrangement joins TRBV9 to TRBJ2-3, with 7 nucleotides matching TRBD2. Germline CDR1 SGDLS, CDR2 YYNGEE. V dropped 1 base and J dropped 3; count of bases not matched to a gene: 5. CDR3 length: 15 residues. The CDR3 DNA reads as TGTGCCAGCAGCGTATCGGGAGGTCATACAGATACGCAGTATTTT. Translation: CASSVSGGHTDTQYF.

CDR3 sequence (DNA): TGTGCCAGCAGTTACTCGAGTGGGTGGGGACAGGGGAAGTATTTT. Amino acid sequence: CASSYSSGWGQGKYF. The genes are TRBV6-5 and TRBJ2-3; 10 bases agree with TRBD1. The length of the CDR3 is 15 residues. J lost 13 bases, V lost 0 bases, and 10 bases had no gene match. The germline V gene encodes CDR1 MNHEY and CDR2 SVGAGI.

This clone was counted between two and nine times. The DNA for the CDR3 is TGTGCCAGCAGCGTGGGACAGAACTATGGCTACACCTTC. It encodes CASSVGQNYGYTF. This chain links TRBV7-9 with TRBJ1-2; 7 nucleotides agree with TRBD1. CDR3 size: 13 residues. Germline loops: CDR1 SEHNR, CDR2 FQNEAQ (reference sequence). V shed 5 bases, J shed 2 bases, and the junction held 2 bases outside the gene matches.

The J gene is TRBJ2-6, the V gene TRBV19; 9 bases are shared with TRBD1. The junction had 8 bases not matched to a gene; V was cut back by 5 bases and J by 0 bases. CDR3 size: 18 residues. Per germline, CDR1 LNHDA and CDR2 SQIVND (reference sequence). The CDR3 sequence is CASSVQQGAASGANVLTF. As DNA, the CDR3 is TGTGCCAGTAGTGTCCAACAGGGGGCGGCCTCTGGGGCCAACGTCCTGACTTTC.

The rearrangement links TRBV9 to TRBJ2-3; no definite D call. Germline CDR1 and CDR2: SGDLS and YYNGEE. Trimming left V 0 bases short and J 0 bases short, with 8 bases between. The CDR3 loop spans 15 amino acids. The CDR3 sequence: CASSVASTSTDTQYF. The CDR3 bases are TGTGCCAGCAGCGTAGCCAGTACTAGCACAGATACGCAGTATTTT.

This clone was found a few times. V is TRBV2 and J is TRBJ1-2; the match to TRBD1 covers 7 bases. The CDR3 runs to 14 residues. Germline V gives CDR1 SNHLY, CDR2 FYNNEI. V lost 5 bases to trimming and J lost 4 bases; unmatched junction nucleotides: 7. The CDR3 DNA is TGTGCCAGCAGTTCGACAGGGTTTGGCTATGGCTACACCTTC. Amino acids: CASSSTGFGYGYTF.

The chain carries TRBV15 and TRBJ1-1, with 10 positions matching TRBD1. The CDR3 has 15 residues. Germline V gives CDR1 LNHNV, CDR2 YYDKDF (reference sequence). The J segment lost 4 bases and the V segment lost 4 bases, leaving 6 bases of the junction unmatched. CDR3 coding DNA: TGTGCCACCAGCAAGCCGGGACAGGGGATCACTGAAGCTTTCTTT. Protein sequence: CATSKPGQGITEAFF.

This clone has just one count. The CDR3 loop is CASSHTSTGEQFF. The CDR3 nucleotides read TGCGCCAGCAGCCACACGAGCACGGGTGAGCAGTTCTTC. V gene TRBV4-3 combines with J gene TRBJ2-1; no clear D gene. The CDR3 is made up of 13 amino acids. Germline values: CDR1 LGHNA, CDR2 YSLEER. V lost 3 bases, J lost 9 bases, and 12 bases lay in between.

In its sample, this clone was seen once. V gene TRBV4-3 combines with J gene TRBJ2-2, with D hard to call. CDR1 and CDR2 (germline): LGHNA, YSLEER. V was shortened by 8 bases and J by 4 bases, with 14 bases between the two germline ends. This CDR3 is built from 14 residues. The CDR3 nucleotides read TGCGCCAGCGGCTCCCCTTGGGGCACCGGGGAGCTGTTTTTT. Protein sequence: CASGSPWGTGELFF.

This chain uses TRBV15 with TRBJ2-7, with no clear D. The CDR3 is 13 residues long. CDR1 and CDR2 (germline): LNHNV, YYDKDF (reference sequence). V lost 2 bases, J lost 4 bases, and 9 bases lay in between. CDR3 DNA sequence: TGTGCCACCAGCAGAACCCGGGTTTACGAGCAGTACTTC. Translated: CATSRTRVYEQYF.

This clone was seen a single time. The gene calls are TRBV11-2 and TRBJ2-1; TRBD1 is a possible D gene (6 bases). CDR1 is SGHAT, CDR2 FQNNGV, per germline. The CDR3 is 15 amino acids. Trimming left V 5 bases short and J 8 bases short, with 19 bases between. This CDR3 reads CASSPKWRTVDEQFF. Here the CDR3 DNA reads TGTGCCAGCAGCCCCAAGTGGCGGACAGTTGATGAGCAGTTCTTC.

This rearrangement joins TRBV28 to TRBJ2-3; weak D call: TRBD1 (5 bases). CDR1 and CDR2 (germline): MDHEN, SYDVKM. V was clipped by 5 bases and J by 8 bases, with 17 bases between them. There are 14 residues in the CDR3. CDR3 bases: TGTGCCAGCAGTGTTCCAGGGTATACAACTACGCAGTATTTT. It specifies CASSVPGYTTTQYF. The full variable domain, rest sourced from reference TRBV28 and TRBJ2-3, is DVKVTQSSRYLVKRTGEKVFLECVQDMDHENMFWYRQDPGLGLRLIYFSYDVKMKEKGDIPEGYSVSREKKERFSLILESASTNQTSMYLCASSVPGYTTTQYFGPGTRLTVL.

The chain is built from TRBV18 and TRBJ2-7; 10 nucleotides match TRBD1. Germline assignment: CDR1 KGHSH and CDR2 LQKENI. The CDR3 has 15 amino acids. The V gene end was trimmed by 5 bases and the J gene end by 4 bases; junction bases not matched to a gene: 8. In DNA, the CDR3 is TGTGCCAGCTCATCCCGGACAGGGGGGGAGTACGAGCAGTACTTC. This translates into CASSSRTGGEYEQYF.